This T cell receptor beta chain was sequenced in a study of human T cells and chemical hapten exposure. Study-wide context: Throughout the approximately 24-week study, diphenylcyclopropenone was applied weekly to the patients' scalps.

Sample time point: patch test 3, about 24 weeks after DPC sensitization. As to treatment: therapeutic diphenylcyclopropenone sensitization with weekly scalp DPC. TCRdb fed the RACE reads into MiXCR, producing one record per CDR3 protein. The repertoire consists of 50,000 to 80,000 distinct CDR3 sequences, with approximately 11% occurring once and the leading ten covering about 2%. Study-wide findings and caveats: PT1 expanded TCR numbers rose with patch test score.

Looked up from germline, CDR1 is DFQATT and CDR2 is SNEGSKA (reference sequence). V lost 6 bases, J lost 5 bases, and 8 bases stayed unmatched. This CDR3 contains 14 residues. A note on this clonotype: What it recognizes is unknown.

The source of this sequence is a woman aged 25 to 39 with alopecia areata. Some clones in this sample may be carry-over from other donors' samples. This chain joins TRBV20-1 and TRBJ2-1; 9 nucleotides agree with TRBD1. The starting material was whole blood, obtained in connection with sensitization to the hapten diphenylcyclopropenone (DPC). The CDR3 sequence: CSARTGTGNNEQFF. CDR3 nucleotide sequence: TGCAGTGCCCGCACCGGGACAGGGAACAATGAGCAGTTCTTC.